The 30 T cell receptor beta chains below were found in one sample sequenced in a study of blood T cell repertoires in COVID-19. Assay used: immunoSEQ multiplex PCR; TCRdb lists only in-frame clones, some missing. The data hold about 140,000 clones, with roughly 85% observed a single time. Sequencing input: PBMCs or T cells enriched from blood (not recorded which). The source of these receptors is a woman in her forties or fifties who had recovered from COVID-19.

This chain joins TRBV6-5 and TRBJ2-1, with TRBD2 matching 8 bases. This CDR3 is 15 amino acids long. The germline CDR1 and CDR2 sequences are MNHEY and SVGAGI. V lost 2 bases to trimming and J lost 3 bases; unmatched junction nucleotides: 3. For the CDR3, the DNA is TGTGCCAGCAGTTACGAGCTAGCGGGCTACAATGAGCAGTTCTTC. Its translation is CASSYELAGYNEQFF.

This sequence joins TRBV6-4 and TRBJ1-1; tentative D call: TRBD1 (5 bases). This CDR3 has 13 amino acids. Germline V gives CDR1 MRHNA, CDR2 SNTAGT. The V gene lost 0 bases and the J gene lost 4 bases, with 6 bases spanning the gap. The CDR3 protein is CASSDSDSTEAFF. CDR3 DNA: TGTGCCAGCAGTGACTCTGACAGCACTGAAGCTTTCTTT.

This chain connects TRBV7-3 to TRBJ2-1; weak D call: TRBD1 (6 bases). The germline V gene encodes CDR1 SGHTA and CDR2 FQGTGA. There are 14 residues in the CDR3. The V gene lost 0 bases and the J gene lost 9 bases, with 12 bases spanning the gap. CDR3 protein: CASSLTGGGSEQFF. The CDR3 DNA reads TGTGCCAGCAGCTTAACTGGGGGCGGCTCTGAGCAGTTCTTC.

J is TRBJ1-4 and V is TRBV4-1; 7 bases are a match to TRBD1. The germline V gene encodes CDR1 MGHRA and CDR2 YSYEKL. The CDR3 runs to 14 residues. The J segment lost 10 bases and the V segment lost 4 bases, leaving 9 bases of the junction unmatched. The CDR3 coding sequence is TGCGCCAGCAGCCGAGAAGACAGGGCAGCAAAACTGTTTTTT. Protein: CASSREDRAAKLFF.

The chain joins TRBV5-6 to TRBJ2-7, with 12 bases fitting TRBD2. The junction had 10 bases not matched to a gene; V was cut back by 4 bases and J by 5 bases. The CDR3 is 16 residues long. From germline, CDR1 is SGHDT and CDR2 YYEEEE. In DNA, the CDR3 is TGTGCCAGCAGCGCGTGGACTAGCGGGACCCTTGACGAGCAGTACTTC. Encoded protein: CASSAWTSGTLDEQYF.

The gene calls are TRBV6-5 and TRBJ1-4, with D tentatively TRBD1 (6 bases). The V and J ends lost 6 bases and 2 bases respectively, with 10 bases between them. CDR3 length equals 14 residues. The germline V gene encodes CDR1 MNHEY and CDR2 SVGAGI. CDR3 sequence (DNA): TGTGCCAGCAGCCTGGGGGCCACTAATGAAAAACTGTTTTTT. Translating it yields CASSLGATNEKLFF.

Remarks on this clone: The same CDR3 is also encoded by other DNA sequences in this sample. V and J are TRBV19 and TRBJ1-1; D is possibly TRBD1 (5 bases). The CDR3 has 14 amino acids. The V end lost 3 bases, the J end lost 2 bases, and 10 bases lay between the germline ends. The germline CDR1 and CDR2 sequences are LNHDA and SQIVND (reference sequence). The CDR3 loop reads CASSIRGVNTEAFF. The CDR3 region has the DNA TGTGCCAGTAGTATCCGGGGGGTCAACACTGAAGCTTTCTTT.

The V call is TRBV11-3, the J call TRBJ2-1; the match to TRBD2 covers 10 bases. The CDR3 consists of 17 residues. Trimming at V came to 0 bases and at J to 4 bases, leaving 6 bases not matched to a gene. Germline-derived CDR1 and CDR2 are SGHNT and YENEEA. In DNA form, the CDR3 reads TGTGCCAGCAGCTTAGAGGGAGCGGGGGGGCCTTACAATGAGCAGTTCTTC. This codes for CASSLEGAGGPYNEQFF. Combining the CDR3 with reference TRBV11-3 and TRBJ2-1 gives the whole variable domain EAGVVQSPRYKIIEKKQPVAFWCNPISGHNTLYWYLQNLGQGPELLIRYENEEAVDDSQLPKDRFSAERLKGVDSTLKIQPAELGDSAVYLCASSLEGAGGPYNEQFFGPGTRLTVL.

V and J are TRBV20-1 and TRBJ2-5; D is unresolved. CDR3 length: 15 residues. Germline loops: CDR1 DFQATT, CDR2 SNEGSKA (reference sequence). Trimming took 3 bases from V and 1 from J, leaving 15 bases between them. The CDR3 DNA reads as TGCAGTGCTAGTATGGCAGGCCTGCCCCAAGAGACCCAGTACTTC. Amino acids: CSASMAGLPQETQYF.

The V and J genes are TRBV4-1 and TRBJ1-1, with D possibly matching TRBD1 (6 bases). The V end lost 1 base, the J end lost 3 bases, and 12 bases lay between the germline ends. Germline assignment: CDR1 MGHRA and CDR2 YSYEKL. The CDR3 is 15 amino acids. In DNA, the CDR3 is TGCGCCAGCAGCCAAGTCAAAGGGGGATACACTGAAGCTTTCTTT. Translation gives CASSQVKGGYTEAFF.

V usage is TRBV28 and J usage is TRBJ2-3, with a possible D match to TRBD2 (6 bases). This CDR3 contains 15 residues. Germline V gene lookup returns CDR1 MDHEN and CDR2 SYDVKM. Trimming removed 6 bases at V and 2 bases at J, with 15 bases between. The DNA of the CDR3 is TGTGCCAGCAGCAGTCGGGACTTCCTCACAGATACGCAGTATTTT. Protein product: CASSSRDFLTDTQYF.

This chain connects TRBV19 to TRBJ2-7; D is possibly TRBD1 (6 bases). CDR1 is LNHDA, CDR2 SQIVND, per germline (reference sequence). The V end was cut by 4 bases, the J end by 0 bases, with 10 bases between. The CDR3 is 14 amino acids. CDR3: CASSTGQFSYEQYF. The CDR3 DNA is TGTGCCAGTAGTACAGGACAGTTCTCCTACGAGCAGTACTTC.

The chain carries TRBV7-9 and TRBJ2-1, with 7 bases matching TRBD2. V trimming: 4 bases; J trimming: 5 bases; junction bases outside the gene matches: 8. CDR3 size: 15 residues. The germline CDR1 and CDR2 sequences are SEHNR and FQNEAQ (reference sequence). The DNA for the CDR3 is TGTGCCAGCAGCTGGTACGGGGGGTTAGACAATGAGCAGTTCTTC. This encodes CASSWYGGLDNEQFF.

CDR3 nucleotide sequence: TGTGCCAGCAGCAAAGGGGAGAGACTAGCGGGATTGGGAGAAGAGACCCAGTACTTC. Its protein is CASSKGERLAGLGEETQYF. This rearrangement joins TRBV21-1 to TRBJ2-5; TRBD2 reflects the table's D call only, with no check against the DNA. TRBV21-1 is classified as a pseudogene. The CDR3 is 19 residues long.

The table lists this clone with a few counts. The chain has TRBV6-5 and TRBJ2-7; a possible D gene is TRBD1 (5 bases). CDR3 size: 13 residues. Germline-derived CDR1 and CDR2 are MNHEY and SVGAGI. Trimming stripped 7 bases from V and 6 bases from J, with 16 bases between. In DNA, the CDR3 is TGTGCCAGCACCCCCAGGGTAAAAGGCGAGCAGTACTTC. Its translation: CASTPRVKGEQYF.

V is TRBV29-1 and J is TRBJ2-1; the D gene is possibly TRBD2 (5 bases). V lost 5 bases and J 6 bases, leaving 8 bases between the germline ends. CDR1 is SQVTM and CDR2 is ANQGSEA in the germline V gene. This CDR3 is 11 amino acids long. The CDR3: CSVSRGNEQFF. The DNA for the CDR3 is TGCAGCGTTTCCCGGGGCAATGAGCAGTTCTTC.

The genes are TRBV18 and TRBJ1-2; D not certain. CDR3 length equals 15 residues. V lost 2 bases and J 2 bases, leaving 12 bases between the germline ends. Germline CDR1 reads KGHSH; CDR2 reads LQKENI. CDR3 region: CASSPSREPNYGYTF. The CDR3 DNA reads as TGTGCCAGCTCACCAAGCCGGGAACCAAACTATGGCTACACCTTC.

This clone was seen a few times. This rearrangement joins TRBV4-1 to TRBJ1-1; TRBD1 is a possible D gene (5 bases). Germline CDR1 reads MGHRA; CDR2 reads YSYEKL. Trimming took off 4 bases at V and 7 bases at J, with 13 bases between the two ends. This CDR3 contains 13 residues. The CDR3 DNA sequence: TGCGCCAGCAGCCCCGCAGGGTTAAATGAAGCTTTCTTT. It translates to CASSPAGLNEAFF.

V is TRBV3-1 (or the pseudogene TRBV3-2) and J is TRBJ2-1; 11 bases align to TRBD2. Unmatched junction bases numbered 12, after V lost 6 bases and J lost 5 bases. This CDR3 comprises 17 residues. Germline lookup yields CDR1 LGHDT and CDR2 YNNKEL (reference sequence). The CDR3 DNA is TGTGCCAGCAGTCCCCCGGGAGGGACTAGCGGCCACAATGAGCAGTTCTTC. Its protein product is CASSPPGGTSGHNEQFF.

The sample holds a few counts of this clone. For the CDR3, the DNA is TGTGCCAGCAGCCGAGGGGGAAGACAGCCCCAGCATTTT. Its translation is CASSRGGRQPQHF. The gene calls are TRBV11-3 and TRBJ1-5, with D perhaps TRBD1 (6 bases). The CDR3 is 13 residues long. Trimming took off 5 bases at V and 7 bases at J, with 12 bases between the two ends. Germline CDR1 SGHNT, CDR2 YENEEA. Looking up the rest from reference TRBV11-3 and TRBJ1-5 gives the full variable domain: EAGVVQSPRYKIIEKKQPVAFWCNPISGHNTLYWYLQNLGQGPELLIRYENEEAVDDSQLPKDRFSAERLKGVDSTLKIQPAELGDSAVYLCASSRGGRQPQHFGDGTRLSIL.

This chain links TRBV5-1 with TRBJ2-1, with TRBD2 as a possible D gene (5 bases). The CDR3 is 15 residues long. Per the germline V gene, CDR1 is SGHRS and CDR2 is YFSETQ. The V and J ends lost 4 bases and 10 bases respectively, with 21 bases between them. The CDR3 sequence: CASSPEKPSGREQFF. Here the CDR3 DNA reads TGCGCCAGCAGCCCAGAGAAGCCCTCGGGGAGAGAGCAGTTCTTC.

Only a few counts were recorded for this clone. V usage is TRBV2 and J usage is TRBJ1-2, with D hard to call. The CDR3 sequence is 13 residues long. Germline values: CDR1 SNHLY, CDR2 FYNNEI. With 11 bases removed from V and 0 bases from J, the gap between germline ends came to 13 bases. The CDR3 DNA follows: TGTGCCCTGGCCGGGAGAGCTAACTATGGCTACACCTTC. This translates into CALAGRANYGYTF.

The chain recombines TRBV7-9 with TRBJ1-2, with D maybe TRBD1 (6 bases). V lost 5 bases and J lost 6, with 16 bases in between. The CDR3 loop spans 14 amino acids. Germline V gene data show CDR1 as SEHNR and CDR2 as FQNEAQ (reference sequence). The DNA of the CDR3 is TGTGCCAGCAGCCGGGACACCCTGGGGGATGGCTACACCTTC. Translation: CASSRDTLGDGYTF.

This chain uses TRBV9 with TRBJ2-3; 7 nucleotides align to TRBD2. CDR1 and CDR2 (germline): SGDLS, YYNGEE. This CDR3 region has 16 residues. V lost 0 bases and J lost 3; bases outside the gene matches: 7. Here the CDR3 reads CASSVGAGDETDTQYF. CDR3 DNA sequence: TGTGCCAGCAGCGTAGGTGCGGGAGATGAGACAGATACGCAGTATTTT. The complete variable domain, with remaining parts taken from reference TRBV9 and TRBJ2-3, reads DSGVTQTPKHLITATGQRVTLRCSPRSGDLSVYWYQQSLDQGLQFLIQYYNGEERAKGNILERFSAQQFPDLHSELNLSSLELGDSALYFCASSVGAGDETDTQYFGPGTRLTVL.

The chain links TRBV11-3 to TRBJ2-3; 7 bases fit TRBD2. The germline gives CDR1 SGHNT, CDR2 YENEEA. With V trimmed by 5 bases and J by 2 bases, 7 bases remained unmatched. The CDR3 totals 15 residues. CDR3: CASSTSGTNTDTQYF. The CDR3 coding sequence is TGTGCCAGCAGCACCTCCGGGACTAACACAGATACGCAGTATTTT.

This clone has just a few counts. V usage is TRBV7-3 and J usage is TRBJ2-3, with D tentatively TRBD2 (5 bases). The CDR3 loop spans 16 amino acids. The V end lost 5 bases, the J end lost 6 bases, and 21 bases lay between the germline ends. The V gene's germline CDR1 is SGHTA and CDR2 FQGTGA. As DNA, the CDR3 is TGTGCCAGCAGCCCCGGTTTGAACGGGGATGTGGATACGCAGTATTTT. Its protein product is CASSPGLNGDVDTQYF.

The chain joins TRBV28 to TRBJ2-1; TRBD2 matches at 12 bases. Germline CDR1 and CDR2: MDHEN and SYDVKM. The CDR3 is made up of 16 amino acids. J lost 0 bases, V lost 6 bases, and 3 bases had no gene match. This CDR3 reads CASSSSGRASYNEQFF. The CDR3 DNA follows: TGTGCCAGCAGCTCTAGCGGGAGGGCCTCCTACAATGAGCAGTTCTTC.

The chain employs TRBV5-1 and TRBJ1-4; maybe TRBD1 (5 bases). Germline CDR1 is SGHRS and CDR2 is YFSETQ. CDR3 length: 14 amino acids. V dropped 0 bases and J dropped 6 bases, with 9 bases sitting between them. CDR3 loop: CASSLVGRYEKLFF. The CDR3 DNA sequence: TGCGCCAGCAGCTTGGTGGGGCGCTATGAAAAACTGTTTTTT.

The chain joins TRBV20-1 to TRBJ1-1; no definite D call. Germline V gene sequence: CDR1 DFQATT, CDR2 SNEGSKA (reference sequence). Trimming removed 1 base at V and 8 bases at J, with 8 bases between. The CDR3 sequence is 11 residues long. In nucleotides, the CDR3 is TGCAGTGCTAGAGCTCCTAGCGAAGCTTTCTTT. Protein product: CSARAPSEAFF.

This clone was picked up one time. V is TRBV11-3 and J is TRBJ2-5, with D possibly being TRBD1 (6 bases). Germline V CDR1 and CDR2: SGHNT, YENEEA. Trimming stripped 3 bases from V and 2 bases from J, with 10 bases between. The CDR3 length is 14 residues. CDR3 residues: CASSFIQGQETQYF. In DNA form, the CDR3 reads TGTGCCAGCAGCTTTATTCAGGGGCAAGAGACCCAGTACTTC.